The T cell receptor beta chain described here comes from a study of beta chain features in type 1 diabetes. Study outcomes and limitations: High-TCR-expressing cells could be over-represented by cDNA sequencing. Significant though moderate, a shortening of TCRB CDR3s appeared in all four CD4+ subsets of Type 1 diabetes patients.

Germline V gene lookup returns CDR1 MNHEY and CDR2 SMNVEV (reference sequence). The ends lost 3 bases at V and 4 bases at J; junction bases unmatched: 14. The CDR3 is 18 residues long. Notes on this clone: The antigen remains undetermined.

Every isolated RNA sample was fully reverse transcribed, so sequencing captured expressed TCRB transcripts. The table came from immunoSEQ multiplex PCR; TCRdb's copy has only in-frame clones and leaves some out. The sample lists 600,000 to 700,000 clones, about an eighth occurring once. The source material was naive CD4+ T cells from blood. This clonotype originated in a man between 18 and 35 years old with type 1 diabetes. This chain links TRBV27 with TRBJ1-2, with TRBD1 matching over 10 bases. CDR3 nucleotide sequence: TGTGCCAGCAGTTTTCCTGGGACAGGGGAAGGGATGGTCTATGGCTACACCTTC. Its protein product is CASSFPGTGEGMVYGYTF.